What follows are 27 T cell receptor beta chains derived from one specimen sequenced in a study of blood T cell repertoires in COVID-19. This table comes from immunoSEQ multiplex PCR, and its TCRdb copy is limited to in-frame clones, with some not included. Here the sample spans roughly 380,000 clones, 89% being singletons. The sample was peripheral blood. The receptors derive from a woman in her 40s with COVID-19, enrolled during active disease.

The chain has TRBV29-1 and TRBJ1-2; 8 nucleotides match TRBD1. The CDR3 consists of 14 residues. Trimming removed 2 bases from V and 7 bases from J; junction bases left unmatched: 9. The germline gives CDR1 SQVTM, CDR2 ANQGSEA. The CDR3, as DNA: TGCAGCGTTGAAAAGTACCAGGGGGCTGGTGGCTACACCTTC. This translates into CSVEKYQGAGGYTF.

V and J are TRBV2 and TRBJ1-1; tentative D call: TRBD1 (6 bases). The germline V gene has CDR1 SNHLY and CDR2 FYNNEI. This CDR3 region has 15 residues. The V gene lost 0 bases and the J gene lost 1 base, with 9 bases spanning the gap. CDR3 loop: CASSEARTANTEAFF. The CDR3 nucleotides are TGTGCCAGCAGTGAAGCGAGGACAGCGAACACTGAAGCTTTCTTT.

This chain joins TRBV15 and TRBJ1-4; TRBD1 might be the D (5 bases). Trimming cost V 9 bases and J 1 base, with 9 bases left between them. Looked up from germline, CDR1 is LNHNV and CDR2 is YYDKDF (reference sequence). The CDR3 totals 13 residues. CDR3 bases: TGTGCCACGGCCAGGGTAACTAATGAAAAACTGTTTTTT. Translating it yields CATARVTNEKLFF.

The V and J genes are TRBV28 and TRBJ1-3; D unresolved. The CDR3 runs to 17 residues. Germline CDR1 is MDHEN and CDR2 is SYDVKM. V gave up 5 bases and J gave up 0 bases, with 17 bases separating them. The CDR3 loop reads CASSLSLGIHSGNTIYF. CDR3 DNA sequence: TGTGCCAGCAGTCTTTCCCTCGGGATCCACTCTGGAAACACCATATATTTT. The full variable domain, completed using reference TRBV28 and TRBJ1-3, is DVKVTQSSRYLVKRTGEKVFLECVQDMDHENMFWYRQDPGLGLRLIYFSYDVKMKEKGDIPEGYSVSREKKERFSLILESASTNQTSMYLCASSLSLGIHSGNTIYFGEGSWLTVV.

The V and J genes are TRBV2 and TRBJ2-7; tentatively, D is TRBD1 (6 bases). Trimming pared 6 bases from V and 2 bases from J, leaving 14 bases between. This CDR3 is built from 14 residues. Germline V gene lookup returns CDR1 SNHLY and CDR2 FYNNEI. The CDR3 DNA is TGTGCCAGCAGGTTCGACAGGAACACCTACGAGCAGTACTTC. This translates into CASRFDRNTYEQYF. Based on the CDR3 plus reference TRBV2 and TRBJ2-7, the full variable domain is EPEVTQTPSHQVTQMGQEVILRCVPISNHLYFYWYRQILGQKVEFLVSFYNNEISEKSEIFDDQFSVERPDGSNFTLKIRSTKLEDSAMYFCASRFDRNTYEQYFGPGTRLTVT.

The rearrangement links TRBV19 to TRBJ1-2, with D maybe TRBD1 (6 bases). The CDR3 loop spans 14 amino acids. Germline V gene sequence: CDR1 LNHDA, CDR2 SQIVND (reference sequence). Deletions cut 4 bases from V and 0 bases from J, with 9 bases between. For the CDR3, the DNA is TGTGCCAGTAGTACACAGGGTCCTAACTATGGCTACACCTTC. As protein: CASSTQGPNYGYTF. Supplemented by reference TRBV19 and TRBJ1-2, the full variable domain reads DGGITQSPKYLFRKEGQNVTLSCEQNLNHDAMYWYRQDPGQGLRLIYYSQIVNDFQKGDIAEGYSVSREKKESFPLTVTSAQKNPTAFYLCASSTQGPNYGYTFGSGTRLTVV.

The chain joins TRBV6-5 to TRBJ2-7; 10 nucleotides align to TRBD1. V trimming: 0 bases; J trimming: 6 bases; junction bases outside the gene matches: 2. CDR3 length: 14 residues. In germline, CDR1 is MNHEY, CDR2 SVGAGI. CDR3 loop: CASSYSGTGVEQYF. Written as DNA, the CDR3 is TGTGCCAGCAGTTACTCAGGGACAGGGGTCGAGCAGTACTTC.

The genes are TRBV7-9 and TRBJ1-2; no clear D. Between the trimmed V and J ends, which lost 5 bases and 4 bases, there was a span of 14 bases. The CDR3 length is 14 residues. Germline V gene data show CDR1 as SEHNR and CDR2 as FQNEAQ (reference sequence). The CDR3 loop is CASSPKHSPYGYTF. CDR3 nucleotide sequence: TGTGCCAGCAGCCCAAAGCATTCTCCCTATGGCTACACCTTC.

V gene TRBV5-4 combines with J gene TRBJ1-2; TRBD1 matches 9 bases. This CDR3 spans 16 amino acids. The V segment lost 4 bases and the J segment 4 bases; nucleotides outside the gene matches: 11. Germline CDR1 reads SGHNT; CDR2 reads YYREEE (reference sequence). As DNA, the CDR3 is TGTGCCAGCAGCCCGAGGGTGGGACAGGGATCCTATGGCTACACCTTC. Amino acids: CASSPRVGQGSYGYTF. The whole variable domain, remainder taken from reference TRBV5-4 and TRBJ1-2, is ETGVTQSPTHLIKTRGQQVTLRCSSQSGHNTVSWYQQALGQGPQFIFQYYREEENGRGNFPPRFSGLQFPNYSSELNVNALELDDSALYLCASSPRVGQGSYGYTFGSGTRLTVV.

This clone occurred a few times. The rearrangement joins TRBV25-1 to TRBJ1-2, with TRBD1 identical over 12 bases. Germline assignment: CDR1 MGHDK and CDR2 SYGVNS. The junction had 7 bases not matched to a gene; V was cut back by 0 bases and J by 8 bases. The length of the CDR3 is 16 residues. CDR3 residues: CASSEYPGQGARGYTF. The DNA of the CDR3 is TGTGCCAGCAGTGAATATCCGGGACAGGGGGCGAGGGGCTACACCTTC.

The chain is built from TRBV5-1 and TRBJ1-1; D not certain. Germline assignment: CDR1 SGHRS and CDR2 YFSETQ. Between the trimmed V and J ends, which lost 0 bases and 5 bases, there was a span of 8 bases. The CDR3 loop spans 13 amino acids. The CDR3 reads CASSLVGETEAFF. In DNA, the CDR3 is TGCGCCAGCAGCTTGGTCGGGGAAACTGAAGCTTTCTTT.

The chain has TRBV3-1 (or the pseudogene TRBV3-2) and TRBJ1-2; 7 bases match TRBD1. The V and J ends lost 0 bases and 5 bases, in that order; junction bases with no gene match: 6. The CDR3 runs 15 residues. The germline V gene has CDR1 LGHDT and CDR2 YNNKEL (reference sequence). The CDR3 protein is CASSQDWGTEYGYTF. In DNA, the CDR3 is TGTGCCAGCAGCCAAGATTGGGGGACAGAGTATGGCTACACCTTC.

The V call is TRBV27, the J call TRBJ2-7; 7 bases are shared with TRBD1. Trimming took 6 bases from V and 3 from J; bases not matched to a gene: 11. The CDR3 has 15 amino acids. The germline V gene encodes CDR1 MNHEY and CDR2 SMNVEV (reference sequence). The CDR3, as DNA: TGTGCCAGCAGCACGGACAGGAATTTTCGCTACGAGCAGTACTTC. It encodes CASSTDRNFRYEQYF.

The rearrangement joins TRBV27 to TRBJ2-7; 10 bases are shared with TRBD2. This CDR3 spans 15 amino acids. Per germline, CDR1 MNHEY and CDR2 SMNVEV (reference sequence). The ends lost 7 bases at V and 1 base at J; junction bases unmatched: 7. The CDR3 is CASKRWTSGSYEQYF. CDR3 DNA: TGTGCCAGCAAAAGGTGGACTAGCGGATCCTACGAGCAGTACTTC.

In this sample, this clone turned up once. The V gene is TRBV5-1, the J gene TRBJ2-2; D might be TRBD2 (6 bases). The germline V gene encodes CDR1 SGHRS and CDR2 YFSETQ. The V end was cut by 3 bases, the J end by 7 bases, with 19 bases between. This CDR3 comprises 16 residues. In DNA form, the CDR3 reads TGCGCCAGCAGCTCCGACGGGAGCGCGTACGGCGGGGAGCTGTTTTTT. The encoded protein is CASSSDGSAYGGELFF.

The chain is built from TRBV7-2 and TRBJ1-2; 12 bases agree with TRBD1. The CDR3 consists of 16 residues. The junction had 3 bases not matched to a gene; V was cut back by 0 bases and J by 4 bases. Per the germline V gene, CDR1 is SGHTA and CDR2 is FQGNSA. Here the CDR3 reads CASSLAGTGGVYGYTF. The CDR3, as DNA: TGTGCCAGCAGCTTAGCCGGGACAGGGGGCGTCTATGGCTACACCTTC. Together with reference TRBV7-2 and TRBJ1-2, the CDR3 gives the full variable domain: GAGVSQSPSNKVTEKGKDVELRCDPISGHTALYWYRQSLGQGLEFLIYFQGNSAPDKSGLPSDRFSAERTGGSVSTLTIQRTQQEDSAVYLCASSLAGTGGVYGYTFGSGTRLTVV.

This clone was detected only once. The gene calls are TRBV3-1 (or the pseudogene TRBV3-2) and TRBJ1-4; unclear D gene. This CDR3 has 14 residues. Germline assignment: CDR1 LGHDT and CDR2 YNNKEL (reference sequence). The germline V and J ends were trimmed by 0 bases and 11 bases, with 13 bases remaining between them. For the CDR3, the DNA is TGTGCCAGCAGCCAAGATCATATGGGCGACAAACTGTTTTTT. Its protein product is CASSQDHMGDKLFF.

CDR3 sequence (DNA): TGTGCCAGCAGCTTAGTCGGAACAGGGATTTATAACTATGGCTACACCTTC. It specifies CASSLVGTGIYNYGYTF. The chain combines TRBV7-2 with TRBJ1-2; D is perhaps TRBD1 (6 bases). Trimming shortened V by 1 base and J by 1 base, and 16 bases separated the two germline ends. The germline V gene has CDR1 SGHTA and CDR2 FQGNSA. This CDR3 is built from 17 residues.

CDR3 sequence: CASRHPDSNQPQHF. The CDR3 DNA is TGTGCCAGCAGGCACCCAGATAGCAATCAGCCCCAGCATTTT. This chain links TRBV6-6 with TRBJ1-5, with unresolved D. Germline values: CDR1 MNHNY, CDR2 SVGAGI (reference sequence). V lost 6 bases and J lost 0, with 9 bases in between. There are 14 residues in the CDR3.

The chain is built from TRBV11-3 and TRBJ2-3; TRBD2 is a possible D gene (6 bases). CDR3 length equals 15 residues. Looked up from germline, CDR1 is SGHNT and CDR2 is YENEEA. Trimming shortened V by 0 bases and J by 3 bases, and 10 bases separated the two germline ends. The DNA of the CDR3 is TGTGCCAGCAGCTTAGAGGGGGGACCTACAGATACGCAGTATTTT. Its translation is CASSLEGGPTDTQYF. Full variable domain (outside the CDR3, taken from reference TRBV11-3 and TRBJ2-3): EAGVVQSPRYKIIEKKQPVAFWCNPISGHNTLYWYLQNLGQGPELLIRYENEEAVDDSQLPKDRFSAERLKGVDSTLKIQPAELGDSAVYLCASSLEGGPTDTQYFGPGTRLTVL.

The V gene is TRBV10-3, the J gene TRBJ2-7; tentative D call: TRBD2 (5 bases). The CDR3 covers 14 residues. With 2 bases removed from V and 3 bases from J, the gap between germline ends came to 11 bases. Germline V gene lookup returns CDR1 ENHRY and CDR2 SYGVKD. The CDR3 coding sequence is TGTGCCATCAGTGAGAATAGCGAACTCTACGAGCAGTACTTC. Protein product: CAISENSELYEQYF.

The chain recombines TRBV2 with TRBJ1-3; no clear D gene. Germline loops: CDR1 SNHLY, CDR2 FYNNEI. Trimming stripped 6 bases from V and 3 bases from J, with 15 bases between. The CDR3 is 15 amino acids. This CDR3 is CASSPTGSYGNTIYF. The CDR3 bases are TGTGCCAGCAGCCCGACGGGATCGTATGGAAACACCATATATTTT.

The CDR3 DNA sequence: TGTGCCAGCAGTTTGGGGACAGGGCTTCCTAACACTGAAGCTTTCTTT. It translates to CASSLGTGLPNTEAFF. V and J are TRBV27 and TRBJ1-1; 9 positions agree with TRBD1. V trimming: 3 bases; J trimming: 2 bases; junction bases outside the gene matches: 7. The germline CDR1 and CDR2 sequences are MNHEY and SMNVEV (reference sequence). The CDR3 length is 16 residues.

The chain joins TRBV6-5 to TRBJ2-7, with 7 bases that match TRBD1. The germline V gene encodes CDR1 MNHEY and CDR2 SVGAGI. The ends lost 5 bases at V and 4 bases at J; junction bases unmatched: 5. This CDR3 comprises 13 residues. The CDR3 spells CASSTGATYEQYF. DNA of the CDR3: TGTGCCAGCAGTACAGGGGCGACATACGAGCAGTACTTC.

CDR3 in amino acids: CASSLRTGSLNEQFF. The DNA of the CDR3 is TGTGCCAGTAGTTTGAGGACAGGATCTCTTAATGAGCAGTTCTTC. The rearrangement uses TRBV19 and TRBJ2-1, with 7 bases matching TRBD1. The CDR3 loop spans 15 amino acids. Germline-derived CDR1 and CDR2 are LNHDA and SQIVND (reference sequence). Germline trimming cut 5 bases from V and 7 bases from J; bases unmatched to any gene: 11.

On this clone: Other DNA sequences in this sample translate to the same CDR3. V usage is TRBV27 and J usage is TRBJ2-1; 7 bases line up with TRBD2. Germline V CDR1 and CDR2: MNHEY, SMNVEV (reference sequence). The CDR3 sequence is 13 residues long. V lost 2 bases, J lost 6 bases, and 1 base stayed unmatched. This CDR3 is CASSLGGGNEQFF. DNA for the CDR3: TGTGCCAGCAGTTTAGGCGGGGGCAATGAGCAGTTCTTC.

This rearrangement joins TRBV9 to TRBJ1-1; D is possibly TRBD1 (6 bases). This CDR3 is 14 amino acids long. The germline V gene has CDR1 SGDLS and CDR2 YYNGEE. The V gene lost 3 bases and the J gene lost 1 base, with 10 bases spanning the gap. CDR3 in DNA: TGTGCCAGCAGCGCCGGCAGGGGGAACACTGAAGCTTTCTTT. As protein: CASSAGRGNTEAFF.